This TCR beta chain originates from a study of T cell responses to AZD1222 COVID-19 vaccine. Profiling relied on immunoSEQ multiplex PCR, and the TCRdb table lists in-frame clones only, not all of them. Of around 140,000 clones in the sample, roughly 89% were seen once. The study's findings and limits: Spike was spanned by vaccine-associated CD4 TCRs, with dominance at 160-218 and 743-854. Females outnumbered males among donors, who were mostly white British; clonal diversity was possibly underestimated. Elevations in Spike-specific TCR breadth and depth followed administration of two AZD1222 doses.

Germline assignment: CDR1 SGHRS and CDR2 YFSETQ. Trimming took off 2 bases at V and 0 bases at J, with 10 bases between the two ends. The CDR3 is made up of 15 amino acids. Comments on this clone: Its antigen is currently unknown.

The starting material was peripheral blood, obtained on day 0 of AZD1222 vaccination. V is TRBV5-1 and J is TRBJ2-3; D may be TRBD2 (6 bases). The receptor comes from an adult in good health. The CDR3 DNA sequence: TGCGCCAGCAGCTTTGGCGGGGTTAGCACAGATACGCAGTATTTT. This translates into CASSFGGVSTDTQYF.